This T cell receptor (beta chain) comes out of a study of blood T cell repertoires in COVID-19. Overall study: Acute and convalescent COVID-19 samples came from the United States, Italy and Spain.

The CDR3 has 12 amino acids. The germline V and J ends were trimmed by 6 bases and 4 bases, with 7 bases remaining between them. Germline CDR1 and CDR2: MNHEY and SVGAGI. Clones were read by immunoSEQ multiplex PCR, and TCRdb kept only the in-frame ones, dropping some. The sample lists 120,000 or so clones; around nine tenths were seen once. The source material was peripheral blood. The chain couples TRBV6-5 to TRBJ1-5; D ambiguous. The receptor was isolated from a man aged 50 to 59 with acute or convalescent COVID-19. Here the CDR3 DNA reads TGTGCCAGCAGGGAGGTAAATCAGCCCCAGCATTTT. It translates to CASREVNQPQHF.